This is a list of T cell receptor beta chains from one sample in a study of T-cell reconstitution after alpha-beta-depleted transplantation in children. Via MiXCR, TCRdb re-called the PCR reads, giving one row per CDR3 protein. In the table there are around 300,000 distinct CDR3 sequences, 11% of which are singletons. Sequenced here: peripheral blood, sampled 180 days after TCRalphabeta/CD19-depleted stem cell transplant. All receptors come from a male patient aged 2 to 10 who had a stem cell transplant for chronic granulomatous disease, so the T cells may come from the graft donor. CDR3s include the opening cysteine and the closing phenylalanine or tryptophan. The D gene is left open where the match is weak. Clone size is shown for a subset of rows, as once, few, many or a class of expanded clone.

D gene: .
clone size: many
V gene: TRBV18
J gene: TRBJ2-5
CDR3 protein: CASSTQETQYF
CDR3 DNA: TGCGCCAGCAGCACGCAAGAGACCCAGTACTTC

D gene: .
clone size: many
V gene: TRBV12-3/TRBV12-4
J gene: TRBJ1-5
CDR3 protein: CASSHRVGNQPQHF
CDR3 DNA: TGTGCCAGCAGTCACAGGGTAGGCAATCAGCCCCAGCATTTT

D gene: TRBD2
clone size: .
V gene: TRBV6-1
J gene: TRBJ2-7
CDR3 protein: CASRDFGLAGDVQYF
CDR3 DNA: TGTGCCAGCAGAGATTTCGGACTAGCGGGAGACGTGCAGTACTTC

D gene: .
clone size: many
V gene: TRBV7-2
J gene: TRBJ1-5
CDR3 protein: CASSRGNNQPQHF
CDR3 DNA: TGTGCCAGCAGCCGGGGAAACAATCAGCCCCAGCATTTT

D gene: .
clone size: many
V gene: TRBV5-1
J gene: TRBJ2-7
CDR3 protein: CASSASTAPSYEQYF
CDR3 DNA: TGCGCCAGCAGCGCGTCCACAGCTCCTTCCTACGAGCAGTACTTC

D gene: TRBD2
clone size: many
V gene: TRBV6-5
J gene: TRBJ2-1
CDR3 protein: CASSYRGGLYNEQFF
CDR3 DNA: TGTGCCAGCAGTTATCGGGGGGGCCTATACAATGAGCAGTTCTTC

D gene: .
clone size: many
V gene: TRBV5-1
J gene: TRBJ1-6
CDR3 protein: CASSLDGSSPLHF
CDR3 DNA: TGCGCCAGCAGCTTGGACGGCTCCTCACCCCTCCACTTT

D gene: TRBD2
clone size: .
V gene: TRBV6-2/TRBV6-3
J gene: TRBJ2-5
CDR3 protein: CASSYTALAGETQYF
CDR3 DNA: TGTGCCAGCAGTTACACAGCCCTAGCGGGGGAGACCCAGTACTTC

D gene: .
clone size: many
V gene: TRBV12-3/TRBV12-4
J gene: TRBJ2-1
CDR3 protein: CASSSKGGSSYNEQFF
CDR3 DNA: TGTGCCAGCAGCTCGAAAGGGGGGAGCTCCTACAATGAGCAGTTCTTC

D gene: .
clone size: many
V gene: TRBV12-3/TRBV12-4
J gene: TRBJ2-4
CDR3 protein: CASSFGGDIQYF
CDR3 DNA: TGTGCCAGCAGTTTTGGAGGGGACATTCAGTACTTC

D gene: .
clone size: many
V gene: TRBV7-6
J gene: TRBJ2-1
CDR3 protein: CASSPGYNEQFF
CDR3 DNA: TGTGCCAGCAGCCCCGGCTACAATGAGCAGTTCTTC

D gene: .
clone size: many
V gene: TRBV6-5
J gene: TRBJ2-1
CDR3 protein: CASSSQLVGRVGYNEQFF
CDR3 DNA: TGTGCCAGCAGTTCTCAACTGGTCGGCAGGGTGGGGTACAATGAGCAGTTCTTC

D gene: TRBD2
clone size: .
V gene: TRBV4-3
J gene: TRBJ2-1
CDR3 protein: CASSQDERGGRNEQFF
CDR3 DNA: TGCGCCAGCAGCCAAGATGAGCGGGGGGGCCGCAATGAGCAGTTCTTC

D gene: .
clone size: many
V gene: TRBV12-3/TRBV12-4
J gene: TRBJ2-3
CDR3 protein: CASSLLGLGRKYF
CDR3 DNA: TGTGCCAGCAGTTTACTTGGACTGGGGCGCAAGTATTTT

D gene: TRBD2
clone size: many
V gene: TRBV7-2
J gene: TRBJ2-7
CDR3 protein: CASSMIAGGLRMYEQYF
CDR3 DNA: TGTGCCAGCAGCATGATAGCGGGGGGGCTTCGTATGTACGAGCAGTACTTC

D gene: TRBD1
clone size: .
V gene: TRBV28
J gene: TRBJ2-5
CDR3 protein: CASDAGQGGETQYF
CDR3 DNA: TGTGCCAGCGATGCAGGACAGGGAGGTGAGACCCAGTACTTC

D gene: .
clone size: many
V gene: TRBV18
J gene: TRBJ2-7
CDR3 protein: CASSPDYDGAYEQYF
CDR3 DNA: TGTGCCAGCTCACCAGACTATGACGGAGCCTACGAGCAGTACTTC

D gene: .
clone size: many
V gene: TRBV5-6
J gene: TRBJ2-3
CDR3 protein: CASSKVSDTQYF
CDR3 DNA: TGTGCCAGCAGCAAGGTCTCAGATACGCAGTATTTT

D gene: .
clone size: few
V gene: TRBV12-3/TRBV12-4
J gene: TRBJ1-2
CDR3 protein: CALGRSYGYTF
CDR3 DNA: TGTGCCCTAGGACGGTCTTATGGCTACACCTTC

D gene: TRBD2
clone size: many
V gene: TRBV7-6
J gene: TRBJ2-2
CDR3 protein: CASSFSSGGATGELFF
CDR3 DNA: TGTGCCAGCAGCTTTTCTAGCGGGGGGGCTACCGGGGAGCTGTTTTTT

D gene: TRBD2
clone size: .
V gene: TRBV5-5
J gene: TRBJ2-7
CDR3 protein: CASSLGLDSYEQYF
CDR3 DNA: TGTGCCAGCAGCCTGGGACTAGACTCCTACGAGCAGTACTTC

D gene: TRBD2
clone size: many
V gene: TRBV19
J gene: TRBJ2-1
CDR3 protein: CASIGTSGNNEQFF
CDR3 DNA: TGTGCCAGTATAGGGACTAGCGGTAACAATGAGCAGTTCTTC

D gene: TRBD1
clone size: many
V gene: TRBV20-1
J gene: TRBJ2-1
CDR3 protein: CSASPWGQGAGEQFF
CDR3 DNA: TGCAGTGCTAGCCCGTGGGGACAGGGGGCTGGTGAGCAGTTCTTC

D gene: TRBD1
clone size: many
V gene: TRBV7-2
J gene: TRBJ2-2
CDR3 protein: CASSTGQGASTGELFF
CDR3 DNA: TGTGCCAGCAGCACCGGACAGGGGGCGAGCACCGGGGAGCTGTTTTTT

D gene: .
clone size: many
V gene: TRBV29-1
J gene: TRBJ1-1
CDR3 protein: CSVEGTMNTEAFF
CDR3 DNA: TGCAGCGTTGAGGGGACAATGAACACTGAAGCTTTCTTT

D gene: TRBD2
clone size: .
V gene: TRBV20-1
J gene: TRBJ2-1
CDR3 protein: CSARVGGVSGGVYNEQFF
CDR3 DNA: TGCAGTGCTAGAGTAGGTGGTGTAAGCGGGGGGGTCTACAATGAGCAGTTCTTC

D gene: .
clone size: many
V gene: TRBV24-1
J gene: TRBJ2-7
CDR3 protein: CATSEYFRGSGEQYF
CDR3 DNA: TGTGCCACCAGTGAATATTTCAGGGGAAGCGGCGAGCAGTACTTC

D gene: TRBD1
clone size: many
V gene: TRBV12-3/TRBV12-4
J gene: TRBJ1-6
CDR3 protein: CASKGQGVNSPLHF
CDR3 DNA: TGTGCCAGCAAGGGACAGGGGGTCAATTCACCCCTCCACTTT

D gene: .
clone size: many
V gene: TRBV18
J gene: TRBJ1-2
CDR3 protein: CASSPLGGRTYGYTF
CDR3 DNA: TGTGCCAGCTCACCACTCGGGGGGCGCACCTATGGCTACACCTTC

D gene: .
clone size: many
V gene: TRBV20-1
J gene: TRBJ1-1
CDR3 protein: CSASDLQGNTEAFF
CDR3 DNA: TGCAGTGCTAGCGACTTACAGGGGAACACTGAAGCTTTCTTT

D gene: .
clone size: many
V gene: TRBV3-1
J gene: TRBJ1-1
CDR3 protein: CASSQHHTEAFF
CDR3 DNA: TGTGCCAGCAGCCAACACCACACTGAAGCTTTCTTT

D gene: .
clone size: many
V gene: TRBV28
J gene: TRBJ2-3
CDR3 protein: CASSFRRSADTQYF
CDR3 DNA: TGTGCCAGCAGTTTTAGGCGAAGCGCAGATACGCAGTATTTT

D gene: .
clone size: many
V gene: TRBV6-2/TRBV6-3
J gene: TRBJ2-1
CDR3 protein: CASSHNRVGNEQFF
CDR3 DNA: TGTGCCAGCAGTCACAATAGGGTCGGCAATGAGCAGTTCTTC

D gene: TRBD2
clone size: few
V gene: TRBV7-6
J gene: TRBJ2-3
CDR3 protein: CASSPPPRGVTDTQYF
CDR3 DNA: TGTGCCAGCAGCCCCCCCCCCCGGGGGGTGACAGATACGCAGTATTTT

D gene: TRBD1
clone size: many
V gene: TRBV20-1
J gene: TRBJ2-7
CDR3 protein: CSARGQGAYEQYF
CDR3 DNA: TGCAGTGCTCGGGGACAGGGGGCCTACGAGCAGTACTTC

D gene: TRBD1
clone size: many
V gene: TRBV4-1
J gene: TRBJ1-6
CDR3 protein: CASSQEDRDNPPLHF
CDR3 DNA: TGCGCCAGCAGCCAAGAAGACAGGGATAATCCACCCCTCCACTTT

D gene: .
clone size: many
V gene: TRBV6-2/TRBV6-3
J gene: TRBJ2-3
CDR3 protein: CASSYRLDSTDTQYF
CDR3 DNA: TGTGCCAGCAGTTACCGACTAGACAGCACAGATACGCAGTATTTT

D gene: .
clone size: many
V gene: TRBV5-8
J gene: TRBJ2-5
CDR3 protein: CASSLQGDYQETQYF
CDR3 DNA: TGTGCCAGCAGCCTGCAGGGTGACTACCAAGAGACCCAGTACTTC

D gene: .
clone size: many
V gene: TRBV13
J gene: TRBJ2-7
CDR3 protein: CASSQGGPYEQYF
CDR3 DNA: TGTGCCAGCAGCCAAGGGGGTCCCTACGAGCAGTACTTC

D gene: .
clone size: many
V gene: TRBV4-3
J gene: TRBJ1-6
CDR3 protein: CASSPGQGYNSPLHF
CDR3 DNA: TGCGCCAGCAGCCCGGGACAAGGTTATAATTCACCCCTCCACTTT

D gene: TRBD1
clone size: many
V gene: TRBV10-3
J gene: TRBJ2-5
CDR3 protein: CAIGTGIRETQYF
CDR3 DNA: TGTGCCATCGGGACAGGGATAAGGGAGACCCAGTACTTC

D gene: .
clone size: many
V gene: TRBV5-1
J gene: TRBJ2-7
CDR3 protein: CASSHWGGVYEQYF
CDR3 DNA: TGCGCCAGCAGCCACTGGGGTGGAGTGTACGAGCAGTACTTC

D gene: TRBD2
clone size: many
V gene: TRBV5-1
J gene: TRBJ2-1
CDR3 protein: CASSLAPQGLAVNEQFF
CDR3 DNA: TGCGCCAGCAGCTTGGCCCCCCAGGGACTAGCGGTCAATGAGCAGTTCTTC

D gene: .
clone size: many
V gene: TRBV7-8
J gene: TRBJ2-5
CDR3 protein: CASSLRLGETQYF
CDR3 DNA: TGTGCCAGCAGCTTACGGCTTGGGGAGACCCAGTACTTC

D gene: .
clone size: .
V gene: TRBV27
J gene: TRBJ2-7
CDR3 protein: CASSCAGHEQYF
CDR3 DNA: TGTGCCAGCAGTTGCGCCGGACACGAGCAGTACTTC

D gene: TRBD2
clone size: many
V gene: TRBV20-1
J gene: TRBJ2-1
CDR3 protein: CSARVSGRPASYNEQFF
CDR3 DNA: TGCAGTGCTAGAGTTAGCGGGAGGCCAGCATCATACAATGAGCAGTTCTTC

D gene: .
clone size: .
V gene: TRBV30
J gene: TRBJ2-7
CDR3 protein: CAWSDKSRDQSYEQYF
CDR3 DNA: TGTGCCTGGAGTGACAAGTCCCGGGACCAATCCTACGAGCAGTACTTC

D gene: .
clone size: many
V gene: TRBV7-2
J gene: TRBJ2-1
CDR3 protein: CASSLEAIRQFF
CDR3 DNA: TGTGCCAGCAGCTTAGAGGCAATTAGGCAGTTCTTC

D gene: .
clone size: many
V gene: TRBV12-3/TRBV12-4
J gene: TRBJ1-5
CDR3 protein: CASSLWGGNQPQHF
CDR3 DNA: TGTGCCAGCAGTTTGTGGGGGGGCAATCAGCCCCAGCATTTT

D gene: TRBD1
clone size: many
V gene: TRBV12-3/TRBV12-4
J gene: TRBJ1-4
CDR3 protein: CASINRGGEKLFF
CDR3 DNA: TGTGCCAGCATCAACAGGGGAGGCGAAAAACTGTTTTTT

D gene: .
clone size: .
V gene: TRBV30
J gene: TRBJ1-1
CDR3 protein: CAWRWSWVRPNTEAFF
CDR3 DNA: TGTGCCTGGAGATGGTCGTGGGTAAGGCCTAACACTGAAGCTTTCTTT

D gene: .
clone size: many
V gene: TRBV7-6
J gene: TRBJ1-1
CDR3 protein: CASSPPWSSNTEAFF
CDR3 DNA: TGTGCCAGCAGTCCCCCCTGGAGCAGCAACACTGAAGCTTTCTTT

D gene: TRBD1
clone size: few
V gene: TRBV15
J gene: TRBJ1-5
CDR3 protein: CATNRGGSNQPQHF
CDR3 DNA: TGTGCCACCAACAGGGGTGGAAGCAATCAGCCCCAGCATTTT

D gene: .
clone size: many
V gene: TRBV7-9
J gene: TRBJ2-2
CDR3 protein: CASTNLKEYLTGELFF
CDR3 DNA: TGTGCCAGCACCAACCTAAAAGAATACCTTACCGGGGAGCTGTTTTTT

D gene: TRBD2
clone size: .
V gene: TRBV18
J gene: TRBJ2-7
CDR3 protein: CASSPPRHGGLYEQYF
CDR3 DNA: TGTGCCAGCTCACCACCACGTCACGGGGGGTTGTACGAGCAGTACTTC

D gene: .
clone size: many
V gene: TRBV20-1
J gene: TRBJ2-4
CDR3 protein: CSANLGLAKNIQYF
CDR3 DNA: TGCAGTGCTAATCTAGGCCTAGCCAAAAACATTCAGTACTTC

D gene: .
clone size: many
V gene: TRBV30
J gene: TRBJ2-3
CDR3 protein: CAWSVKDTQYF
CDR3 DNA: TGTGCCTGGAGTGTTAAGGATACGCAGTATTTT

D gene: TRBD1
clone size: many
V gene: TRBV4-1
J gene: TRBJ2-1
CDR3 protein: CASSQERGTGPTYNEQFF
CDR3 DNA: TGCGCCAGCAGCCAAGAGCGAGGGACAGGCCCAACTTACAATGAGCAGTTCTTC

D gene: TRBD2
clone size: many
V gene: TRBV6-6
J gene: TRBJ2-7
CDR3 protein: CASSYGLATKQYF
CDR3 DNA: TGTGCCAGCAGTTATGGACTAGCGACGAAGCAGTACTTC